The present entry profiles one TCR beta chain with its context. The target antigen is unknown. As to time point: week 47, end of study. Each dose of the vaccine consisted of 300 ug of mutant IDH1 20-mer peptide, with topical imiquimod. The data were taken from a study of a mutant IDH1 vaccine in newly diagnosed glioma. As for the study in general: Sex among treated patients split 62.5% male, approximately 40% female; mean age was approximately 40 years. Earlier care involved radiotherapy, temozolomide, or both, and the majority received both. Visit V12 was at week 35; visit V13 was at week 47.

Per the germline V gene, CDR1 is GTSNPN and CDR2 is SVGIG (reference sequence). The CDR3 spans 13 residues. Trimming left V 7 bases short and J 0 bases short, with 11 bases between. TCRdb keeps only in-frame clones here, not all; method: immunoSEQ multiplex PCR. The data hold more than 30,000 clones, with roughly nine tenths observed a single time. Sequenced material: PBMCs, taken from a glioma patient whose treatment included an IDH1 peptide vaccine. This clonotype was obtained from a man aged 40-55 years with glioma. The V call is TRBV30, the J call TRBJ2-3; D remains unclear. The CDR3 is CASTAISTDTQYF. As DNA, the CDR3 is TGTGCCTCGACGGCCATCAGCACAGATACGCAGTATTTT.